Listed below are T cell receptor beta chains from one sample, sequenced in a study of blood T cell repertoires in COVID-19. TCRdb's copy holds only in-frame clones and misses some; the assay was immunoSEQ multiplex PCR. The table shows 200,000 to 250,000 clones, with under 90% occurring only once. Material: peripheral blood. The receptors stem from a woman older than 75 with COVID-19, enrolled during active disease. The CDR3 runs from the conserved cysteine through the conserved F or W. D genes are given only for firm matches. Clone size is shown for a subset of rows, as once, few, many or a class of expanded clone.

TGTGCCAGCAGTTTGATAGGGACAAATTCTAACTATGGCTACACCTTC,CASSLIGTNSNYGYTF,.,TRBJ1-2,once,TRBV27
TGTGCCAGCAGTTTATCAGGCCTTAGCTCTGGAAACACCATATATTTT,CASSLSGLSSGNTIYF,.,TRBJ1-3,few,TRBV28
TGTGCCATCAGTGATAGCGTCCCCGGGGAGCTGTTTTTT,CAISDSVPGELFF,.,TRBJ2-2,.,TRBV10-3
TGCGCCAGCAGCCAAGATAAGAGAAATTCTGGGGCCAACGTCCTGACTTTC,CASSQDKRNSGANVLTF,.,TRBJ2-6,.,TRBV4-1
TGTGCCAGCAGCTGGGGCGAAAAACTGTTTTTT,CASSWGEKLFF,.,TRBJ1-4,.,TRBV11-2
TGCAGCGTTGGGGAGGCCGGAAACACCATATATTTT,CSVGEAGNTIYF,.,TRBJ1-3,once,TRBV29-1
TGTGCCAGCAGTCGCCAGGGGCCGACCGGCACTGAAGCTTTCTTT,CASSRQGPTGTEAFF,.,TRBJ1-1,.,TRBV6-5
TGTGCCAGCAAGGGACGGGGGGGCTACGGCAATGAGCAGTTCTTC,CASKGRGGYGNEQFF,TRBD2,TRBJ2-1,once,TRBV3-1/TRBV3-2
TGTGCCACCAGCAGAGAGGGGGCGGCCAATACTGAGCAGTTCTTC,CATSREGAANTEQFF,.,TRBJ2-1,.,TRBV15
TGTGCCAGCAGCGTGACTAGCGGGGGGCACTCGAACACCGGGGAGCTGTTTTTT,CASSVTSGGHSNTGELFF,TRBD2,TRBJ2-2,.,TRBV9
TGTGCCAGCAGCCGTCGTCAAGCGGGGGGGGAGGAGACCCAGTACTTC,CASSRRQAGGEETQYF,TRBD2,TRBJ2-5,.,TRBV3-1/TRBV3-2
TGTGCCAGCAGCTGGACAGGGGCGAGCGTATATTTT,CASSWTGASVYF,TRBD1,TRBJ1-3,.,TRBV5-5
TGTGCCAGCAGCTCAGGGGGCGGACTTCTGCAGTTCTTC,CASSSGGGLLQFF,TRBD1,TRBJ2-1,.,TRBV7-2